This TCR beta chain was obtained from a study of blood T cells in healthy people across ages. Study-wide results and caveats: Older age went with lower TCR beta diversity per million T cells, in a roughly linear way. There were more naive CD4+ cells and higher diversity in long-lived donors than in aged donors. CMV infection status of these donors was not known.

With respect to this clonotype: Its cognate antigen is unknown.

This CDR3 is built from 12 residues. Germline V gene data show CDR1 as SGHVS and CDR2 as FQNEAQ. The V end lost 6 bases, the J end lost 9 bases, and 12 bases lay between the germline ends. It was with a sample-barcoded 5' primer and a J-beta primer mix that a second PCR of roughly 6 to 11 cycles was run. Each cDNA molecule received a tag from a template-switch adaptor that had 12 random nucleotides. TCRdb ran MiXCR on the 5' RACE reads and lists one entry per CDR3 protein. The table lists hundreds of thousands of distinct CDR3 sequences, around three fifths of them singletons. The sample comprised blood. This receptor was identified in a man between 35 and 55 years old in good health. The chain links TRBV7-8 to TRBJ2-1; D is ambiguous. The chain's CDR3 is CASRVSPGEQFF. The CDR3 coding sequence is TGTGCCAGCAGGGTTTCCCCGGGTGAGCAGTTCTTC.